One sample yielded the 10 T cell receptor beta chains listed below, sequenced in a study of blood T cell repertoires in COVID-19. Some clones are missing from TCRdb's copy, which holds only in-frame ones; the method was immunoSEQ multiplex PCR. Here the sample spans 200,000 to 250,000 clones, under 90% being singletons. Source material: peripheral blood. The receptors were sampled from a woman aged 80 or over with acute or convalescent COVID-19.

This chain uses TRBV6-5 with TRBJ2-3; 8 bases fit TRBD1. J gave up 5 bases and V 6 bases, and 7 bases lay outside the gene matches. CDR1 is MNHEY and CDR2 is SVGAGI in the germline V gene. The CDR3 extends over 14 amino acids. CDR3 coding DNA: TGTGCCAGCAGCGCCCGACAGGGGAGAGATACGCAGTATTTT. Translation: CASSARQGRDTQYF.

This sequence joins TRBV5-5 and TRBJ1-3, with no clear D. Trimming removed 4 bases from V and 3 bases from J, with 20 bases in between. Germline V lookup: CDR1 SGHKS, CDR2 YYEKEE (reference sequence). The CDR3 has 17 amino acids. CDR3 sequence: CASSGSGSWGYGNTIYF. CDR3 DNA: TGTGCCAGCAGCGGCTCGGGATCTTGGGGATATGGAAACACCATATATTTT.

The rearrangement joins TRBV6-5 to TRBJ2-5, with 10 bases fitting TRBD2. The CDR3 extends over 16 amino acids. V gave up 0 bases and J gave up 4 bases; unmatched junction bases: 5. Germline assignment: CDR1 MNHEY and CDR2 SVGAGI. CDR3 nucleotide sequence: TGTGCCAGCAGTTACTCGAGGGTAGCGGGGGGAGAGACCCAGTACTTC. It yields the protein CASSYSRVAGGETQYF.

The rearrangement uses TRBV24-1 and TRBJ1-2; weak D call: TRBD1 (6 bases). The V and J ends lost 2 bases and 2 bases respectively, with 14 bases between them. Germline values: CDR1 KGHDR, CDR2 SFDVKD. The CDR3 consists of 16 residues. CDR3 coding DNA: TGTGCCACCAGTGATTCCCAACGTGGACAGAACTATGGCTACACCTTC. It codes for CATSDSQRGQNYGYTF.

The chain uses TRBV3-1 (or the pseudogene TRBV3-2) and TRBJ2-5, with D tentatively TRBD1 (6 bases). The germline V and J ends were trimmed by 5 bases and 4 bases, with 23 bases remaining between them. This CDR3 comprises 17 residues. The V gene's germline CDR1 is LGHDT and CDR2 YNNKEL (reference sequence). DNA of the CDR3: TGTGCCAGCAGCGCCTTCGGCCCTCCCGTAGGGGGAGAGACCCAGTACTTC. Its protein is CASSAFGPPVGGETQYF.

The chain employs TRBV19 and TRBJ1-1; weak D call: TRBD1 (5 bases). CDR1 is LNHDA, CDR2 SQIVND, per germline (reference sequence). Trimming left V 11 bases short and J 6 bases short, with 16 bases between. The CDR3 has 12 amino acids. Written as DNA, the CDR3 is TGTGCCGGAGAAGACAGCTTCCCTGAAGCTTTCTTT. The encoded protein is CAGEDSFPEAFF. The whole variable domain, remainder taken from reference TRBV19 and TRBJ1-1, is DGGITQSPKYLFRKEGQNVTLSCEQNLNHDAMYWYRQDPGQGLRLIYYSQIVNDFQKGDIAEGYSVSREKKESFPLTVTSAQKNPTAFYLCAGEDSFPEAFFGQGTRLTVV.

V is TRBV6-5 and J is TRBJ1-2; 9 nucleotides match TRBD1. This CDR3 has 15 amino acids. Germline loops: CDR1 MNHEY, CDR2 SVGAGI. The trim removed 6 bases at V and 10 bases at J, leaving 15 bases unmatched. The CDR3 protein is CASSRNRDRVFYYTF. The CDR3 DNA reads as TGTGCCAGCAGCCGAAACCGGGACAGGGTATTTTACTACACCTTC.

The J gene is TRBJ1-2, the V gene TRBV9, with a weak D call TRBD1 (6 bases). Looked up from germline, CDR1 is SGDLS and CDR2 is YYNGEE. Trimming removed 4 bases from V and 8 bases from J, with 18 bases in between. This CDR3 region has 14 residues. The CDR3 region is CASSPGQITSGYTF. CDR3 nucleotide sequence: TGTGCCAGCAGCCCCGGACAGATAACGTCGGGCTACACCTTC.

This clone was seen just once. The chain's CDR3 is CASSSTGGGSMGYTF. CDR3 coding DNA: TGTGCCAGCAGTTCCACAGGGGGCGGCTCTATGGGCTACACCTTC. The V call is TRBV7-9, the J call TRBJ1-2; 9 bases are a match to TRBD1. CDR1 is SEHNR and CDR2 is FQNEAQ in the germline V gene (reference sequence). The trim removed 6 bases at V and 8 bases at J, leaving 13 bases unmatched. The CDR3 covers 15 residues.

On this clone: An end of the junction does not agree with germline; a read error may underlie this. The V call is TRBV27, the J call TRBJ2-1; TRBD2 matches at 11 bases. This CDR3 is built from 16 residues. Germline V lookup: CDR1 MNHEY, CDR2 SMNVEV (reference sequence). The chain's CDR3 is CASTRSGVRLAGPRVF. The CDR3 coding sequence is TGTGCCAGCACCCGGAGCGGTGTGAGACTAGCGGGGCCCCGGGTCTTC.